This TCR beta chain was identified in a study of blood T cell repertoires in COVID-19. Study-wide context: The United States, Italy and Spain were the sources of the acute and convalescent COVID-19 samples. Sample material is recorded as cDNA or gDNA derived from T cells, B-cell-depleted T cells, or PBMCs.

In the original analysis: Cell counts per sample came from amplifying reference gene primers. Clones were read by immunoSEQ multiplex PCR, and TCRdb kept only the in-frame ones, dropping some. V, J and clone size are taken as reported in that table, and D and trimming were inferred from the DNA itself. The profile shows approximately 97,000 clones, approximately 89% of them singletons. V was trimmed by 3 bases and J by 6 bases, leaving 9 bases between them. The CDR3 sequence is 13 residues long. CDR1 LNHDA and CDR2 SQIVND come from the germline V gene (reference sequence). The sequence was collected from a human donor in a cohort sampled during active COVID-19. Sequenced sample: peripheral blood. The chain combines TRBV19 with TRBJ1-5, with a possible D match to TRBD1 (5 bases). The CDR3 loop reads CASSIARGQPQHF. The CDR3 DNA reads TGTGCCAGTAGTATCGCTAGGGGTCAGCCCCAGCATTTT.